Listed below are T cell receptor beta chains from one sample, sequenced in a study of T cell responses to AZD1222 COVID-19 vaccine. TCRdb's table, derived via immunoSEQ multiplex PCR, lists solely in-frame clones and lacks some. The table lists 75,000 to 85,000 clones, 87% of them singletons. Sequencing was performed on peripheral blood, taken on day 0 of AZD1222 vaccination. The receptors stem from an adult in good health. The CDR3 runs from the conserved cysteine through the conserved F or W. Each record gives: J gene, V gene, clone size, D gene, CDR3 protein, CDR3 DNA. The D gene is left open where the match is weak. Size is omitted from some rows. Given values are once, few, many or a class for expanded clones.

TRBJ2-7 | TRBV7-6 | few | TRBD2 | CASSTFPSGRSYEQYF | TGTGCCAGCAGCACCTTTCCTAGCGGGCGGTCCTACGAGCAGTACTTC
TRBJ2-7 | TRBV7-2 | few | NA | CASSLQFVPTSYEQYF | TGTGCCAGCAGCTTACAATTTGTCCCAACCTCCTACGAGCAGTACTTC
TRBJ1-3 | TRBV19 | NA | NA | CANTTGDTIYF | TGTGCCAATACGACGGGGGACACCATATATTTT
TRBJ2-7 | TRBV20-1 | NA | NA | CSADRLYEQYF | TGCAGTGCTGATAGACTCTACGAGCAGTACTTC
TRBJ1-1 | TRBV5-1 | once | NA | CASSSTGTQNTEAFF | TGCGCCAGCAGCTCCACCGGGACACAGAACACTGAAGCTTTCTTT
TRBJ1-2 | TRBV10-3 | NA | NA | CAISESTGIGYTF | TGTGCCATCAGTGAGTCCACAGGGATAGGCTACACCTTC
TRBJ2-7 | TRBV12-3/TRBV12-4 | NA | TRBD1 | CASSWTGYEQYF | TGTGCCAGCAGCTGGACAGGTTACGAGCAGTACTTC
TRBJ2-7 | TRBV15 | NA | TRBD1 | CATSTSRGQGAYEQYF | TGTGCCACCAGCACCTCGCGGGGACAGGGGGCCTACGAGCAGTACTTC
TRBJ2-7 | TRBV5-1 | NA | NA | CASSTRNPPHEQYF | TGCGCCAGCAGCACCAGGAACCCCCCGCACGAGCAGTACTTC
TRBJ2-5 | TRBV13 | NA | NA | CASRPGGRETQYF | TGTGCCAGCCGCCCCGGGGGGCGCGAGACCCAGTACTTC
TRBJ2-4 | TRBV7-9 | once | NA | CASSIYASPRLAKNIQYF | TGTGCCAGCAGCATATACGCTAGCCCGAGATTGGCCAAAAACATTCAGTACTTC
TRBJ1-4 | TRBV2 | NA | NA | CASSVGGGEKLFF | TGTGCCAGCAGTGTGGGGGGTGGGGAAAAACTGTTTTTT
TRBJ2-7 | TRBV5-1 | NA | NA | CASSLAHDRYEQYF | TGCGCCAGCAGCTTGGCCCACGACCGCTACGAGCAGTACTTC
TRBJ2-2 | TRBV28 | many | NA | CASSFRVMASGTGELFF | TGTGCCAGCAGTTTTAGGGTAATGGCGAGTGGGACCGGGGAGCTGTTTTTT
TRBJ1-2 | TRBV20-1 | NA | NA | CSASVGYRPDYGYTF | TGCAGTGCTAGTGTGGGTTACCGCCCGGACTATGGCTACACCTTC
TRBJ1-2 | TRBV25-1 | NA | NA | CASSLNYGYTF | TGTGCCAGCTCTCTAAACTATGGCTACACCTTC
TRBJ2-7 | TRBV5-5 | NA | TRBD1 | CASSLLWTGEREQYF | TGTGCCAGCAGCTTGTTGTGGACAGGGGAGAGGGAGCAGTACTTC
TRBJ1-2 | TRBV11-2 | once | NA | CASSLAVPGSYGYTF | TGTGCCAGCAGCTTAGCGGTCCCAGGTAGCTATGGCTACACCTTC